This TCR beta chain stems from a study of control samples from healthy donors and cancer patients. The table came from immunoSEQ multiplex PCR; TCRdb's copy has only in-frame clones and leaves some out. The data show some 71,000 clones, over 85% seen once. Germline-derived CDR1 and CDR2 are SGHTA and FQGTGA. Between the trimmed V and J ends, which lost 3 bases and 7 bases, there was a span of 10 bases. CDR3 size: 14 residues. The TCR originated in a man aged 55 to 70 with colorectal cancer. The genes are TRBV7-3 and TRBJ1-6; the D gene is possibly TRBD1 (6 bases). The sequenced material came from PBMCs. CDR3 protein: CASSFGTTNSPLHF. DNA of the CDR3: TGTGCCAGCAGCTTCGGGACAACCAATTCACCCCTCCACTTT.